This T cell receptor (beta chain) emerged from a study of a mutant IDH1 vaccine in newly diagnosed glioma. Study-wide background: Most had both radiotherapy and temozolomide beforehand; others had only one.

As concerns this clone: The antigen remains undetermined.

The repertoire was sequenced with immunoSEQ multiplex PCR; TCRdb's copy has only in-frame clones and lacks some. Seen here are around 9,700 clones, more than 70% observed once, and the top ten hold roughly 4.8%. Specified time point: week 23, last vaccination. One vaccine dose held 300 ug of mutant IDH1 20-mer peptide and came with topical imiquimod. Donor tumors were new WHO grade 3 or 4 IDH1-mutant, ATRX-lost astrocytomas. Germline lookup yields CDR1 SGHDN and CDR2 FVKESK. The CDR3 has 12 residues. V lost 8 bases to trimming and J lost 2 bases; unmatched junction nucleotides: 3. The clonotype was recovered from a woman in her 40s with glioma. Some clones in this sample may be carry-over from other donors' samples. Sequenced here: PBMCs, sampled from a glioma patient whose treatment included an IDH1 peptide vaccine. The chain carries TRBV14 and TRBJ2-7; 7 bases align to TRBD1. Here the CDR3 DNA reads TGTGCCAGCTCCGGGACAGCCTACGAGCAGTACTTC. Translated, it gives CASSGTAYEQYF.